This T cell receptor (beta chain) is from a study of preoperative IRX-2 immunotherapy in early breast cancer. This clone has just one count. The treatment here: preoperative locoregional IRX-2 cytokine immunotherapy. Samples came from a phase Ib trial of preoperative locoregional IRX-2 cytokine immunotherapy. Produced via immunoSEQ multiplex PCR; TCRdb's table is partial and in-frame only. The sample has about 98,000 clones, roughly 85% seen once. The CDR3 extends over 13 amino acids. CDR1 GTSNPN and CDR2 SVGIG come from the germline V gene (reference sequence). The V end was cut by 2 bases, the J end by 1 base, with 6 bases between.

The sequence came from a human donor with breast cancer. The chain links TRBV30 to TRBJ1-5; D not resolved. The sequenced sample was tumor tissue, obtained after IRX-2 immunotherapy. As DNA, the CDR3 is TGTGCCTGGAGTTGGGAAAGCAATCAGCCCCAGCATTTT. It yields the protein CAWSWESNQPQHF. The variable domain in full, completed from reference TRBV30 and TRBJ1-5, reads SQTIHQWPATLVQPVGSPLSLECTVEGTSNPNLYWYRQAAGRGLQLLFYSVGIGQISSEVPQNLSASRPQDRQFILSSKKLLLSDSGFYLCAWSWESNQPQHFGDGTRLSIL.